This paragraph covers one T cell receptor (beta chain) sequence. CDR1 and CDR2 (germline): PRHDT, FYEKMQ (reference sequence). V was shortened by 0 bases and J by 0 bases, with 18 bases between the two germline ends. The CDR3 loop spans 20 amino acids. The repertoire was sequenced with immunoSEQ multiplex PCR; TCRdb's copy has only in-frame clones and lacks some. The profile shows 55,000 to 75,000 clones, approximately 87% of them singletons. The data derive from a study of neoadjuvant anti-PD-1 for oral cavity cancer. Time point noted: after neoadjuvant nivolumab, at surgical resection. These oral cavity squamous cell carcinomas were HPV-negative and locally advanced.

This receptor was identified in a person aged 35 to 85 with oral cavity squamous cell carcinoma. The specimen was PBMCs, collected after nivolumab (anti-PD-1) treatment. The rearrangement uses TRBV13 and TRBJ1-6, with D hard to call. Here the CDR3 reads CASSLGPSGVLSSYNSPLHF. CDR3 nucleotides: TGTGCCAGCAGCTTAGGACCGTCGGGCGTCCTCAGCTCCTATAATTCACCCCTCCACTTT.